These 32 T cell receptor beta chains originate from one sample sequenced in a study of blood T cell repertoires in COVID-19. Libraries were prepared by immunoSEQ multiplex PCR; TCRdb keeps only in-frame clonotypes and omits some of them. In the table there are 250,000 to 350,000 clones, approximately 89% of which are singletons. Sequenced input: peripheral blood. The receptors derive from a woman in her sixties or seventies with acute or convalescent COVID-19.

The chain couples TRBV29-1 to TRBJ1-1; possibly TRBD1 for D (6 bases). V lost 7 bases and J lost 3, with 15 bases in between. Germline CDR1 reads SQVTM; CDR2 reads ANQGSEA. The CDR3 sequence is 13 residues long. As DNA, the CDR3 is TGCAGCGCCGCGAACAGGGTTGACACTGAAGCTTTCTTT. Translation: CSAANRVDTEAFF.

This chain links TRBV9 with TRBJ2-7; TRBD1 matches at 11 bases. Germline V gene sequence: CDR1 SGDLS, CDR2 YYNGEE. J lost 5 bases, V lost 0 bases, and 10 bases had no gene match. The CDR3 is 17 amino acids. CDR3: CASSVGTGGSPGHEQYF. DNA of the CDR3: TGTGCCAGCAGCGTAGGGACAGGGGGCTCCCCCGGGCACGAGCAGTACTTC.

The chain joins TRBV5-6 to TRBJ2-1; 7 bases are shared with TRBD1. The CDR3 has 15 residues. The V and J ends lost 5 bases and 12 bases, in that order; junction bases with no gene match: 17. Germline CDR1 is SGHDT and CDR2 is YYEEEE. The CDR3 nucleotides read TGTGCCAGCAGTTATGGACAGGCCTCTCGTTTCGGGCAGTTCTTC. Translated: CASSYGQASRFGQFF.

This sequence joins TRBV2 and TRBJ2-5, with 7 positions matching TRBD2. The CDR3 spans 14 residues. V was clipped by 6 bases and J by 2 bases; unmatched bases: 6. Germline CDR1 and CDR2: SNHLY and FYNNEI. The CDR3 nucleotides read TGTGCCAGCAGGAAACGGGGAGGGCAAGAGACCCAGTACTTC. Protein: CASRKRGGQETQYF.

The chain has TRBV12-3 or TRBV12-4 and TRBJ2-1; weak D call: TRBD2 (6 bases). V shed 3 bases and J shed 10 bases, with 7 bases lying between them. CDR3 length equals 11 residues. CDR3 bases: TGTGCCAGCAGTTTCCGGGGGGAGCAGTTCTTC. This codes for CASSFRGEQFF.

This rearrangement joins TRBV11-3 to TRBJ1-2; maybe TRBD1 (6 bases). The CDR3 has 13 amino acids. Per germline, CDR1 SGHNT and CDR2 YENEEA. The V end was cut by 5 bases, the J end by 4 bases, with 11 bases between. The chain's CDR3 is CASSKGESYGYTF. DNA for the CDR3: TGTGCCAGCAGCAAGGGGGAGAGCTATGGCTACACCTTC.

The chain uses TRBV7-9 and TRBJ2-5, with TRBD2 as a possible D gene (7 bases). V was pared by 2 bases and J by 5 bases, with 15 bases between. The CDR3 totals 15 residues. Germline loops: CDR1 SEHNR, CDR2 FQNEAQ (reference sequence). CDR3 loop: CASSLRGAGVETQYF. The CDR3 nucleotides read TGTGCCAGCAGCTTAAGGGGGGCGGGAGTGGAGACCCAGTACTTC.

CDR3 region: CATSRSPRSGDTQYF. CDR3 DNA: TGTGCCACCAGCAGATCCCCCCGCTCGGGAGATACGCAGTATTTT. This chain connects TRBV15 to TRBJ2-3; D gene ambiguous. In germline, CDR1 is LNHNV, CDR2 YYDKDF (reference sequence). Trimming left V 2 bases short and J 5 bases short, with 14 bases between. The CDR3 extends over 15 amino acids.

This rearrangement joins TRBV5-1 to TRBJ2-7; D perhaps matches TRBD1 (7 bases). This CDR3 has 14 amino acids. From germline, CDR1 is SGHRS and CDR2 YFSETQ. V was cut by 0 bases and J by 5 bases, with 12 bases left in between. CDR3 residues: CASSLGQGGDEQYF. The DNA of the CDR3 is TGCGCCAGCAGCTTGGGACAGGGAGGCGACGAGCAGTACTTC.

This chain connects TRBV27 to TRBJ1-1; D possibly corresponds to TRBD1 (5 bases). There are 15 residues in the CDR3. Germline V gene sequence: CDR1 MNHEY, CDR2 SMNVEV (reference sequence). The V end was cut by 8 bases, the J end by 1 base, with 17 bases between. In nucleotides, the CDR3 is TGTGCCAGCTATCGTCGGGGGGGAAAGAACACTGAAGCTTTCTTT. Its translation: CASYRRGGKNTEAFF.

The genes are TRBV5-3 and TRBJ2-5; 11 nucleotides agree with TRBD1. TRBV5-3 is an ORF, and what it does is uncertain. The CDR3 is 15 residues long. With V trimmed by 0 bases and J by 3 bases, 1 base remained unmatched. As DNA, the CDR3 is TGTGCCAGAAGCTTGGCGGGACAGGGGGAAGAGACCCAGTACTTC. Translating gives CARSLAGQGEETQYF.

The gene calls are TRBV7-3 and TRBJ1-2; TRBD1 might be the D (5 bases). CDR3 length: 16 amino acids. Trimming took 2 bases from V and 2 from J, leaving 15 bases between them. The germline V gene encodes CDR1 SGHTA and CDR2 FQGTGA. DNA for the CDR3: TGTGCCAGCAGCTTACCTCAAGGGCGGGGGAACTATGGCTACACCTTC. Residues: CASSLPQGRGNYGYTF.

V usage is TRBV28 and J usage is TRBJ1-5; 9 nucleotides match TRBD1. The germline CDR1 and CDR2 sequences are MDHEN and SYDVKM. V shed 8 bases, J shed 2 bases, and the junction held 4 bases outside the gene matches. The CDR3 is made up of 14 amino acids. The chain's CDR3 is CASGDRAGNQPQHF. The CDR3 DNA follows: TGTGCCAGCGGGGACAGGGCGGGCAATCAGCCCCAGCATTTT.

V usage is TRBV27 and J usage is TRBJ1-5; D call uncertain. The CDR3 is 13 amino acids. V lost 3 bases, J lost 0 bases, and 3 bases lay in between. Germline V gives CDR1 MNHEY, CDR2 SMNVEV (reference sequence). CDR3 in DNA: TGTGCCAGCAGTTTTTATAGCAATCAGCCCCAGCATTTT. Translated: CASSFYSNQPQHF.

The chain uses TRBV3-1 (or the pseudogene TRBV3-2) and TRBJ1-2; perhaps TRBD1 as D (6 bases). Trimming cost V 4 bases and J 2 bases, with 14 bases left between them. The germline V gene has CDR1 LGHDT and CDR2 YNNKEL (reference sequence). The CDR3 consists of 15 residues. The CDR3, as DNA: TGTGCCAGCAGCCGTACTAGGGGGGGGAACTATGGCTACACCTTC. As protein: CASSRTRGGNYGYTF.

The chain carries TRBV28 and TRBJ1-5, with D maybe TRBD1 (5 bases). Per germline, CDR1 MDHEN and CDR2 SYDVKM. The CDR3 extends over 16 amino acids. Trimming took 2 bases from V and 2 from J, leaving 13 bases between them. CDR3 sequence reads: CASSLGGAGGNQPQHF. For the CDR3, the DNA is TGTGCCAGCAGTTTAGGAGGTGCGGGGGGCAATCAGCCCCAGCATTTT.

The chain links TRBV6-1 to TRBJ2-7; TRBD2 might be the D (6 bases). V lost 0 bases and J lost 4, with 7 bases in between. This CDR3 is 13 amino acids long. CDR1 MNHNS and CDR2 SASEGT come from the germline V gene. The CDR3 protein is CASSEAAGYEQYF. CDR3 in DNA: TGTGCCAGCAGTGAAGCCGCGGGGTACGAGCAGTACTTC.

The J gene is TRBJ2-1, the V gene TRBV24-1; D call uncertain. CDR1 and CDR2 from the germline V gene are KGHDR and SFDVKD. This CDR3 region has 14 residues. V was clipped by 3 bases and J by 8 bases, with 13 bases between them. The CDR3, as DNA: TGTGCCACCAGTGATCCGACAAAGGCCCATGAGCAGTTCTTC. It is translated as CATSDPTKAHEQFF.

The chain links TRBV19 to TRBJ2-1; TRBD2 is a possible D gene (5 bases). CDR3 length equals 13 residues. Trimming cost V 5 bases and J 8 bases, with 13 bases left between them. Per the germline V gene, CDR1 is LNHDA and CDR2 is SQIVND (reference sequence). The CDR3 spells CASSLGDLDEQFF. The DNA for the CDR3 is TGTGCCAGTAGTCTCGGGGATTTGGATGAGCAGTTCTTC.

V gene TRBV21-1 combines with J gene TRBJ1-5; the table names TRBD1, a call not compared with the DNA. TRBV21-1 has pseudogene status. The CDR3 length is 18 residues. Written as DNA, the CDR3 is TGTGCCAGCAGCAGCCCAGGGGACAGGGAGTATAGCAATCAGCCCCAGCATTTT. Its protein is CASSSPGDREYSNQPQHF.

The genes are TRBV28 and TRBJ1-1; 9 bases are a match to TRBD1. The V gene's germline CDR1 is MDHEN and CDR2 SYDVKM. The CDR3 totals 12 residues. V gave up 7 bases and J gave up 8 bases; unmatched junction bases: 5. DNA for the CDR3: TGTGCCAGCATCAGAGGGACAGGGGAAGCTTTCTTT. Translation: CASIRGTGEAFF.

The chain links TRBV15 to TRBJ1-4, with a possible D match to TRBD1 (6 bases). Germline-derived CDR1 and CDR2 are LNHNV and YYDKDF (reference sequence). V was pared by 4 bases and J by 5 bases, with 11 bases between. This CDR3 spans 14 amino acids. The CDR3 nucleotides read TGTGCCACCAGCAACAGGGTCGGGAATGAAAAACTGTTTTTT. Translated: CATSNRVGNEKLFF.

The V call is TRBV18, the J call TRBJ2-3; possibly TRBD2 for D (5 bases). CDR1 and CDR2 from the germline V gene are KGHSH and LQKENI. The CDR3 length is 14 residues. V was trimmed by 3 bases and J by 5 bases, leaving 12 bases between them. The CDR3 protein is CASSPAAARDTQYF. The CDR3 region has the DNA TGTGCCAGCTCACCGGCAGCGGCGAGAGATACGCAGTATTTT.

The chain employs TRBV2 and TRBJ1-4, with D unresolved. The CDR3 is made up of 13 amino acids. V gave up 7 bases and J gave up 3 bases, with 9 bases separating them. CDR1 and CDR2 from the germline V gene are SNHLY and FYNNEI. This CDR3 is CASTGSSNEKLFF. The CDR3 DNA reads as TGTGCCAGCACGGGGAGTTCTAATGAAAAACTGTTTTTT.

This chain joins TRBV6-2 or TRBV6-3 and TRBJ1-5; maybe TRBD1 (5 bases). Germline V gene data show CDR1 as MNHEY and CDR2 as SVGEGT. The CDR3 sequence is 15 residues long. Trimming shortened V by 1 base and J by 4 bases, and 11 bases separated the two germline ends. This CDR3 is CASSYWRDWNQPQHF. The CDR3 coding sequence is TGTGCCAGCAGTTACTGGAGGGACTGGAATCAGCCCCAGCATTTT.

V gene TRBV5-1 combines with J gene TRBJ1-1, with D maybe TRBD1 (6 bases). Germline-derived CDR1 and CDR2 are SGHRS and YFSETQ. V was shortened by 4 bases and J by 6 bases, with 16 bases between the two germline ends. The CDR3 extends over 14 amino acids. The CDR3 bases are TGCGCCAGCAGCCGGGGGGCCGCGGACGCTGAAGCTTTCTTT. Its translation is CASSRGAADAEAFF.

The chain has TRBV7-9 and TRBJ1-4, with TRBD1 as a possible D gene (6 bases). V gave up 5 bases and J gave up 8 bases, with 15 bases separating them. CDR3 length equals 14 residues. Germline assignment: CDR1 SEHNR and CDR2 FQNEAQ (reference sequence). The CDR3 here is CASSPDRWQEKLFF. CDR3 nucleotides: TGTGCCAGCAGCCCCGACAGGTGGCAGGAAAAACTGTTTTTT.

The CDR3 nucleotides read TGTGCCAGCCGATCCGGGACAGGGAAAGAGACCCAGTACTTC. Protein product: CASRSGTGKETQYF. The rearrangement links TRBV6-5 to TRBJ2-5, with 9 bases aligning to TRBD1. Germline CDR1 reads MNHEY; CDR2 reads SVGAGI. The CDR3 consists of 14 residues. V lost 8 bases to trimming and J lost 3 bases; unmatched junction nucleotides: 7.

V and J are TRBV28 and TRBJ2-3; 9 bases are a match to TRBD1. J gave up 1 base and V 4 bases, and 6 bases lay outside the gene matches. The CDR3 covers 16 residues. Germline CDR1 is MDHEN and CDR2 is SYDVKM. The CDR3 coding sequence is TGTGCCAGCAGTTCCCCCCGGGACAGGGGCACAGATACGCAGTATTTT. It yields the protein CASSSPRDRGTDTQYF.

The V call is TRBV7-9, the J call TRBJ2-5; D perhaps matches TRBD2 (5 bases). The CDR3 totals 14 residues. Germline V gene lookup returns CDR1 SEHNR and CDR2 FQNEAQ (reference sequence). The ends were cut back, 5 bases at V and 0 bases at J, with 10 bases in the middle. The CDR3 DNA is TGTGCCAGCAGCCCCCGGGAAAACCAAGAGACCCAGTACTTC. Translating gives CASSPRENQETQYF. Together with reference TRBV7-9 and TRBJ2-5, the CDR3 gives the full variable domain: DTGVSQNPRHKITKRGQNVTFRCDPISEHNRLYWYRQTLGQGPEFLTYFQNEAQLEKSRLLSDRFSAERPKGSFSTLEIQRTEQGDSAMYLCASSPRENQETQYFGPGTRLLVL.

The CDR3 DNA is TGTGCCAGCAGCGCACAGGGTCCCACTGAAGCTTTCTTT. Residues: CASSAQGPTEAFF. The chain carries TRBV7-9 and TRBJ1-1; perhaps TRBD1 as D (6 bases). Germline V CDR1 and CDR2: SEHNR, FQNEAQ (reference sequence). The CDR3 runs to 13 residues. V gave up 5 bases and J gave up 4 bases, with 11 bases separating them.

The J gene is TRBJ2-7, the V gene TRBV28; unclear D gene. Trimming shortened V by 6 bases and J by 5 bases, and 20 bases separated the two germline ends. This CDR3 comprises 15 residues. CDR1 is MDHEN and CDR2 is SYDVKM in the germline V gene. The CDR3 loop reads CASSPPRQTLHEQYF. The CDR3 DNA reads TGTGCCAGCAGCCCCCCTCGGCAGACTCTTCACGAGCAGTACTTC.